These T cell receptor beta chains were read from a single sample in a study of blood T cell repertoires in COVID-19. Data came from immunoSEQ multiplex PCR; TCRdb stores just in-frame clones and leaves some out. The sample includes about 87,000 clones, over 75% of them seen just once. Source material: peripheral blood. The source is a woman aged 70-85 years with acute or convalescent COVID-19. Each CDR3 is given with its conserved first and last residue.

V: TRBV6-5; J: TRBJ2-7; CDR3: CATWDNSYEQYF
V: TRBV28; J: TRBJ2-5; CDR3: CASRGQGVETQYF
V: TRBV19; J: TRBJ1-4; CDR3: CASKSAGPGEKLFF
V: TRBV30; J: TRBJ1-4; CDR3: CAWTSKQGASNEKLFF
V: TRBV6-5; J: TRBJ1-2; CDR3: CASSWVGQGSGYGYTF
V: TRBV19; J: TRBJ2-5; CDR3: CASSDRVNGETQYF
V: TRBV7-3; J: TRBJ2-2; CDR3: CASSLQSAQNTGELFF
V: TRBV7-7; J: TRBJ2-5; CDR3: CASSLGGWETQYF
V: TRBV2; J: TRBJ1-2; CDR3: CASMRFGQNYGYTF
V: TRBV11-3; J: TRBJ2-1; CDR3: CASSLGRGNEQFF
V: TRBV5-1; J: TRBJ1-1; CDR3: CASSIQGGTEAFF
V: TRBV3-1/TRBV3-2; J: TRBJ2-2; CDR3: CASSQWSGELFF
V: TRBV7-9; J: TRBJ1-6; CDR3: CASSLGMIGSLTLHF
V: TRBV7-8; J: TRBJ1-4; CDR3: CASSPTTTQGFEKLFF
V: TRBV19; J: TRBJ2-1; CDR3: CASTSDRDRAHNEQFF
V: TRBV29-1; J: TRBJ1-2; CDR3: CSVEDIGTNYGYTF
V: TRBV29-1; J: TRBJ1-6; CDR3: CSAGTVNSPLHF
V: TRBV11-2; J: TRBJ2-1; CDR3: CASSLMGGYNEQFF
V: TRBV7-9; J: TRBJ2-3; CDR3: CASSLVTALTDTQYF
V: TRBV6-6; J: TRBJ1-2; CDR3: CASSYSGRGYTF
V: TRBV7-8; J: TRBJ1-2; CDR3: CASSLAQGAANYGYTF
V: TRBV19; J: TRBJ1-2; CDR3: CASSIPPGGADYGYTF
V: TRBV10-3; J: TRBJ2-1; CDR3: CAITSSDNEQFF
V: TRBV5-4; J: TRBJ1-1; CDR3: CASSHDRNTEAFF
V: TRBV18; J: TRBJ2-1; CDR3: CASSPGLADDEQFF
V: TRBV2; J: TRBJ1-1; CDR3: CASRAALNTEAFF
V: TRBV7-6; J: TRBJ1-1; CDR3: CASSPTTGSRTEAFF
V: TRBV5-4; J: TRBJ1-1; CDR3: CASSSAGWGTEAFF
V: TRBV5-6; J: TRBJ1-4; CDR3: CASSLGGGVATNEKLFF
V: TRBV9; J: TRBJ2-1; CDR3: CASSVAQLNEQFF
V: TRBV14; J: TRBJ2-7; CDR3: CASSPGVYGAYEQYF